This T cell receptor (beta chain) comes out of a study of blood T cell repertoires in COVID-19. Study-wide context: From T cells, B-cell-depleted T cells, or PBMCs came the material, which was cDNA or gDNA.

As originally analysed: Counts of nucleated cells, estimated from reference gene primer amplification, were obtained. Only in-frame clones appear in the TCRdb table, and some are missing; sequencing was by immunoSEQ multiplex PCR. Clone size and V and J calls were adopted from that table, with D and trimming inferred from the DNA. The sample holds some 300,000 clones, less than 90% seen once. The length of the CDR3 is 13 residues. The V end lost 5 bases, the J end lost 8 bases, and 12 bases lay between the germline ends. CDR1 and CDR2 from the germline V gene are KGHSH and LQKENI. Participants, 18 to 89 years old, spanned around 25 US areas. Cohort assignment relied on participant-reported clinical history.

This receptor was identified in a woman between 25 and 40 years old who had recovered from COVID-19. V gene TRBV18 combines with J gene TRBJ1-4, with a possible D match to TRBD1 (6 bases). Sequenced: PBMCs or T cells enriched from blood (not recorded which). The CDR3 loop reads CASSGGVLEKLFF. In DNA form, the CDR3 reads TGTGCCAGCTCAGGGGGCGTTCTAGAAAAACTGTTTTTT.